A single sample is the source of the 29 T cell receptor beta chains below, sequenced in a study of blood T cell repertoires in COVID-19. Using immunoSEQ multiplex PCR, the repertoire was profiled, and TCRdb retains in-frame clones only, with some absent. The top ten hold under 9.5% of the sample, which has about 190,000 clones, roughly 86% seen once. The sample comprised PBMCs or T cells enriched from blood (not recorded which). These receptors were obtained from a woman in her thirties who had recovered from COVID-19.

This sequence joins TRBV3-1 (or the pseudogene TRBV3-2) and TRBJ1-2; D is perhaps TRBD1 (5 bases). Trimming shortened V by 0 bases and J by 2 bases, and 10 bases separated the two germline ends. The CDR3 runs 15 residues. CDR1 LGHDT and CDR2 YNNKEL come from the germline V gene (reference sequence). CDR3 sequence: CASSQDRTTNYGYTF. For the CDR3, the DNA is TGTGCCAGCAGCCAAGATCGGACAACGAACTATGGCTACACCTTC.

V usage is TRBV5-1 and J usage is TRBJ2-7, with D possibly TRBD2 on 7 matching bases. The CDR3 totals 14 residues. Germline V lookup: CDR1 SGHRS, CDR2 YFSETQ. Trimming left V 4 bases short and J 6 bases short, with 17 bases between. The CDR3, as DNA: TGCGCCAGCAGCCCGGGCCGGGGGGCAAGCGAGCAGTACTTC. The encoded protein is CASSPGRGASEQYF.

This clone was counted a few times. The rearrangement uses TRBV6-4 and TRBJ2-1, with 9 bases that match TRBD2. The V gene's germline CDR1 is MRHNA and CDR2 SNTAGT. V lost 6 bases to trimming and J lost 7 bases; unmatched junction nucleotides: 10. The CDR3 runs 15 residues. The CDR3 region has the DNA TGTGCCAGCAGCCTTAGCGGGAGTAAAATAAATGAGCAGTTCTTC. Translating it yields CASSLSGSKINEQFF.

The rearrangement uses TRBV5-1 and TRBJ1-1; no clear D. V was pared by 5 bases and J by 1 base, with 6 bases between. Germline CDR1 reads SGHRS; CDR2 reads YFSETQ. The CDR3 is made up of 12 amino acids. In nucleotides, the CDR3 is TGCGCCAGCAGTCCACAGAACACTGAAGCTTTCTTT. This gives the protein CASSPQNTEAFF.

The chain employs TRBV7-3 and TRBJ2-5; TRBD2 might be the D (5 bases). The CDR3 extends over 13 amino acids. Germline CDR1 reads SGHTA; CDR2 reads FQGTGA. Trimming stripped 0 bases from V and 4 bases from J, with 6 bases between. For the CDR3, the DNA is TGTGCCAGCAGCTTAACCGAGGGAGAGACCCAGTACTTC. It translates to CASSLTEGETQYF. Full variable domain (rest looked up from reference TRBV7-3 and TRBJ2-5): GAGVSQTPSNKVTEKGKYVELRCDPISGHTALYWYRQSLGQGPEFLIYFQGTGAADDSGLPNDRFFAVRPEGSVSTLKIQRTERGDSAVYLCASSLTEGETQYFGPGTRLLVL.

The chain has TRBV18 and TRBJ2-1; 7 bases agree with TRBD2. This CDR3 spans 15 amino acids. Germline V gene data show CDR1 as KGHSH and CDR2 as LQKENI. Trimming removed 3 bases from V and 8 bases from J; junction bases left unmatched: 10. CDR3 amino acids: CASSPNGAAGDEQFF. DNA of the CDR3: TGTGCCAGCTCACCGAATGGCGCGGCGGGAGATGAGCAGTTCTTC.

This chain uses TRBV10-3 with TRBJ1-3; 8 bases align to TRBD1. Germline loops: CDR1 ENHRY, CDR2 SYGVKD. V was clipped by 7 bases and J by 0 bases; unmatched bases: 8. This CDR3 region has 16 residues. The CDR3: CAIKRQGIHSGNTIYF. CDR3 nucleotides: TGTGCCATCAAGCGACAGGGGATTCACTCTGGAAACACCATATATTTT.

This chain connects TRBV5-6 to TRBJ2-7, with 9 bases matching TRBD2. The CDR3 length is 14 residues. CDR1 and CDR2 (germline): SGHDT, YYEEEE. Germline trimming cut 7 bases from V and 2 bases from J; bases unmatched to any gene: 7. This CDR3 reads CASVGLAGPYEQYF. CDR3 in DNA: TGTGCCAGCGTCGGGCTAGCGGGACCCTACGAGCAGTACTTC.

The V call is TRBV7-9, the J call TRBJ2-5; TRBD2 might be the D (6 bases). The CDR3 runs 17 residues. Germline-derived CDR1 and CDR2 are SEHNR and FQNEAQ (reference sequence). V was cut by 5 bases and J by 5 bases, with 24 bases left in between. DNA for the CDR3: TGTGCCAGCAGCACCTCAGGAGGGACCAACAATTGGGAGACCCAGTACTTC. This translates into CASSTSGGTNNWETQYF. Together with reference TRBV7-9 and TRBJ2-5, the CDR3 gives the full variable domain: DTGVSQNPRHKITKRGQNVTFRCDPISEHNRLYWYRQTLGQGPEFLTYFQNEAQLEKSRLLSDRFSAERPKGSFSTLEIQRTEQGDSAMYLCASSTSGGTNNWETQYFGPGTRLLVL.

This clone appeared once. This chain uses TRBV2 with TRBJ1-6, with D perhaps matching TRBD1 (6 bases). Deletions cut 3 bases from V and 8 bases from J, with 14 bases between. This CDR3 has 15 residues. The germline V gene encodes CDR1 SNHLY and CDR2 FYNNEI. The CDR3 is CASSDQGTIDSPLHF. CDR3 DNA sequence: TGTGCCAGCAGTGACCAGGGGACTATTGATTCACCCCTCCACTTT.

The J gene is TRBJ2-1, the V gene TRBV7-2; D is possibly TRBD2 (6 bases). CDR3 size: 15 residues. Deletions cut 7 bases from V and 1 base from J, with 14 bases between. Germline values: CDR1 SGHTA, CDR2 FQGNSA. The CDR3 protein is CASNPGDPSYNEQFF. The CDR3 DNA reads TGTGCCAGCAATCCGGGGGACCCTTCCTACAATGAGCAGTTCTTC.

This clone was seen only once. This chain links TRBV2 with TRBJ2-5, with 9 bases that match TRBD2. The trim removed 2 bases at V and 4 bases at J, leaving 8 bases unmatched. The CDR3 is 16 residues long. Germline V gene sequence: CDR1 SNHLY, CDR2 FYNNEI. The CDR3 bases are TGTGCCAGCAGTGAAAGTAGCGGGAGAGGCGGAGAGACCCAGTACTTC. It is translated as CASSESSGRGGETQYF.

The gene calls are TRBV4-1 and TRBJ1-2; no clear D. The CDR3 contains 17 residues. The V end was cut by 0 bases, the J end by 4 bases, with 18 bases between. Germline values: CDR1 MGHRA, CDR2 YSYEKL. This chain's CDR3 is CASSQDFVTARRYGYTF. Written as DNA, the CDR3 is TGCGCCAGCAGCCAAGATTTCGTAACAGCCAGACGCTATGGCTACACCTTC.

This clone was seen just once. The chain recombines TRBV28 with TRBJ1-1; D unresolved. Trimming took off 5 bases at V and 3 bases at J, with 7 bases between the two ends. Per germline, CDR1 MDHEN and CDR2 SYDVKM. The length of the CDR3 is 12 residues. The CDR3, as DNA: TGTGCCAGCAGTCGTTATGACACTGAAGCTTTCTTT. It codes for CASSRYDTEAFF.

CDR3 DNA: TGTGCCTCCCACGAGAGGGTCGGGGAGCTGTTTTTT. Amino acid sequence: CASHERVGELFF. The gene calls are TRBV28 and TRBJ2-2; perhaps TRBD2 as D (5 bases). Trimming shortened V by 11 bases and J by 7 bases, and 14 bases separated the two germline ends. The CDR3 has 12 amino acids. Germline CDR1 MDHEN, CDR2 SYDVKM.

This sequence joins TRBV28 and TRBJ1-5, with D possibly TRBD1 on 6 matching bases. Germline V gives CDR1 MDHEN, CDR2 SYDVKM. The V gene lost 7 bases and the J gene lost 6 bases, with 16 bases spanning the gap. The CDR3 is made up of 14 amino acids. This chain's CDR3 is CASTPQGRGQPQHF. As DNA, the CDR3 is TGTGCCAGCACACCCCAGGGGAGAGGTCAGCCCCAGCATTTT. Full variable domain (rest looked up from reference TRBV28 and TRBJ1-5): DVKVTQSSRYLVKRTGEKVFLECVQDMDHENMFWYRQDPGLGLRLIYFSYDVKMKEKGDIPEGYSVSREKKERFSLILESASTNQTSMYLCASTPQGRGQPQHFGDGTRLSIL.

This clone was detected only once. The chain uses TRBV6-5 and TRBJ2-6; weak D call: TRBD2 (5 bases). The germline gives CDR1 MNHEY, CDR2 SVGAGI. There are 14 residues in the CDR3. Between the trimmed V and J ends, which lost 4 bases and 2 bases, there was a span of 6 bases. The DNA for the CDR3 is TGTGCCAGCAGTTCCGGGGCTGGGGCCAACGTCCTGACTTTC. Its protein is CASSSGAGANVLTF.

This clone was seen only a few times. V gene TRBV19 combines with J gene TRBJ2-2; D might be TRBD1 (6 bases). This CDR3 contains 13 residues. Germline loops: CDR1 LNHDA, CDR2 SQIVND (reference sequence). Trimming removed 10 bases at V and 4 bases at J, with 13 bases between. The CDR3 here is CATRTVGTGELFF. CDR3 nucleotide sequence: TGTGCCACCCGGACAGTCGGCACCGGGGAGCTGTTTTTT.

This chain's CDR3 is CASSLEGQDSPLHF. CDR3 nucleotides: TGTGCCAGCAGCTTAGAGGGACAGGATTCACCCCTCCACTTT. This rearrangement joins TRBV7-2 to TRBJ1-6; 8 bases are shared with TRBD1. V lost 1 base to trimming and J lost 8 bases; unmatched junction nucleotides: 1. CDR1 and CDR2 (germline): SGHTA, FQGNSA. The CDR3 has 14 residues.

The genes are TRBV7-8 and TRBJ2-1, with 10 positions matching TRBD2. The J segment lost 3 bases and the V segment lost 5 bases, leaving 4 bases of the junction unmatched. Looked up from germline, CDR1 is SGHVS and CDR2 is FQNEAQ. This CDR3 is built from 15 residues. The CDR3 sequence: CASSPSGRDYNEQFF. In nucleotides, the CDR3 is TGTGCCAGCAGCCCCAGCGGGAGGGACTACAATGAGCAGTTCTTC.

The rearrangement uses TRBV3-1 (or the pseudogene TRBV3-2) and TRBJ2-3; D might be TRBD2 (6 bases). The CDR3 runs 16 residues. Germline V gene sequence: CDR1 LGHDT, CDR2 YNNKEL (reference sequence). V lost 1 base, J lost 13 bases, and 24 bases lay in between. CDR3: CASSQVSVSSARSEYF. The CDR3 DNA sequence: TGTGCCAGCAGCCAAGTTTCAGTTTCTAGCGCCCGATCGGAGTATTTT.

The CDR3 sequence: CASRDPNQPQHF. CDR3 DNA sequence: TGTGCGTCTAGAGACCCTAATCAGCCCCAGCATTTT. The V call is TRBV19, the J call TRBJ1-5, with D unresolved. The CDR3 is 12 amino acids. CDR1 LNHDA and CDR2 SQIVND come from the germline V gene (reference sequence).

This sequence joins TRBV25-1 and TRBJ2-2, with 7 nucleotides matching TRBD1. Germline assignment: CDR1 MGHDK and CDR2 SYGVNS. This CDR3 contains 15 residues. After removal of 1 base from V and 4 bases from J, the junction contained 3 bases not matched to a gene. CDR3 sequence: CASSESGTVTGELFF. The CDR3 DNA is TGTGCCAGCAGTGAATCGGGGACAGTCACCGGGGAGCTGTTTTTT.

V usage is TRBV19 and J usage is TRBJ2-1; D gene uncertain. Trimming removed 9 bases from V and 6 bases from J, with 18 bases in between. The CDR3 covers 14 residues. Germline-derived CDR1 and CDR2 are LNHDA and SQIVND (reference sequence). Here the CDR3 DNA reads TGTGCCAGCCTCTATCGCTACACGGGCAATGAGCAGTTCTTC. Encoded protein: CASLYRYTGNEQFF.

The genes are TRBV21-1 and TRBJ1-5; the D call in the table, TRBD1, was not verified against the DNA. TRBV21-1 is an annotated pseudogene. CDR3 size: 14 residues. CDR3 DNA: TGTGCCAGCACTATGGACAGCGGTAATCAGCCCCAGCATTTT. Amino acid sequence: CASTMDSGNQPQHF.

The chain carries TRBV2 and TRBJ1-5, with D perhaps matching TRBD1 (5 bases). V lost 3 bases, J lost 4 bases, and 16 bases lay in between. Germline V gene sequence: CDR1 SNHLY, CDR2 FYNNEI. The CDR3 consists of 16 residues. The CDR3 sequence is CASSDTETEGNQPQHF. The CDR3 nucleotides are TGTGCCAGCAGTGACACCGAAACGGAGGGGAATCAGCCCCAGCATTTT.

This chain uses TRBV7-2 with TRBJ2-5, with 9 bases fitting TRBD2. The germline V gene encodes CDR1 SGHTA and CDR2 FQGNSA. V gave up 3 bases and J gave up 1 base; unmatched junction bases: 9. The CDR3 has 17 amino acids. In nucleotides, the CDR3 is TGTGCCAGCAGCTTGGGGGCCCTAGCGGGATCCCAAGAGACCCAGTACTTC. Residues: CASSLGALAGSQETQYF.

This chain joins TRBV2 and TRBJ2-5; TRBD2 might be the D (6 bases). Trimming pared 9 bases from V and 3 bases from J, leaving 8 bases between. The CDR3 has 11 residues. The germline CDR1 and CDR2 sequences are SNHLY and FYNNEI. The CDR3 loop is CARGLKETQYF. The CDR3 DNA reads as TGTGCCAGGGGACTGAAAGAGACCCAGTACTTC.

The chain employs TRBV18 and TRBJ2-1; 10 nucleotides match TRBD2. CDR1 is KGHSH and CDR2 is LQKENI in the germline V gene. The CDR3 totals 17 residues. V was pared by 4 bases and J by 2 bases, with 8 bases of the junction left unmatched. CDR3 DNA sequence: TGTGCCAGCTCACTACAAGCGGGAGGGAGAGCCTACAATGAGCAGTTCTTC. Its translation is CASSLQAGGRAYNEQFF.